This T cell receptor beta chain derives from a study of T cells in Graves' hyperthyroidism and ophthalmopathy. Trimming cost V 7 bases and J 7 bases, with 17 bases left between them. The CDR3 is 15 amino acids. Germline values: CDR1 LGHDT, CDR2 YNNKEL (reference sequence). Overall study findings and caveats: A model of 13 V-J features distinguished ophthalmopathy from stable hyperthyroidism.

The CDR3 regions of TCR beta were amplified from RNA transcripts. The HTBI primer set drove a first-round RT-PCR of the TCR CDR3. TCRdb processed the multiplex PCR reads anew with MiXCR; each CDR3 protein has one entry. The repertoire includes over 500,000 distinct CDR3 sequences, 17% of them detected once, and around 17% sits in the top ten. This clonotype showed up just a few times. Its specificity is not known. Patients showing uncontrolled infection, other autoimmune disease, pregnancy or lactation were ineligible. The clonotype originates from a woman between 18 and 29 years old with Graves' ophthalmopathy. V usage is TRBV3-1 and J usage is TRBJ1-6, with D perhaps TRBD1 (6 bases). The specimen sequenced was blood. CDR3 loop: CASTLQGSNNSPLHF. In DNA form, the CDR3 reads TGTGCCAGCACGCTCCAGGGGTCGAACAATTCACCCCTCCACTTT.